The clone carrying this TCR beta chain has a single count. The data were taken from a study of technical replicates of blood from several donors. The assay was immunoSEQ multiplex PCR, and TCRdb's table has in-frame clones only and misses some. The sample shows around 68,000 clones, nearly 98% of them seen only once. This sequence was found in a human donor in good health. The source material was T cells isolated from PBMCs.

This CDR3 reads CASSLVGSSYNEQFF. CDR3 in DNA: TGTGCCAGCAGCTTAGTTGGGAGTTCCTACAATGAGCAGTTCTTC. V usage is TRBV11-2 and J usage is TRBJ2-1; D is possibly TRBD2 (5 bases). V lost 1 base and J lost 1, with 8 bases in between. Germline V gene data show CDR1 as SGHAT and CDR2 as FQNNGV. The CDR3 runs 15 residues.